This TCR beta chain originates from a study of blood T cell repertoires in COVID-19 (dated by TCRdb to 2020 to 2022). Notes on the research overall: Samples from collaborators originated in the United States, Italy and Spain and spanned both the acute and convalescent phases of COVID-19. The prospective study material was composed of cDNA or gDNA derived from T cells, B-cell-depleted T cells, or PBMCs. Subjects who had been exposed to COVID-19, were actively infected with it, or had recovered from it provided the deeply sampled blood TCRbeta repertoires that made up the dataset. The repertoires were released in a freely available public database meant as a resource for research on the immune response to SARS-CoV-2. The samples were drawn from the first 160 participants of the ongoing ImmuneRACE study and from 1,254 subjects provided by 6 global collaborators. Nearly every sample came with metadata listing a de-identified subject ID, COVID-19 status, age in years and sex. Where HLA class I and class II types were available, the types were taken from metadata supplied by the sample provider, not from assay-based typing. The research as a whole found: Clinical and demographic metadata were provided uncurated, with the amount varying by source and participant.

As concerns this clone: It lacks a known antigen. Qualities for individual bases were not recorded, and no much larger clone is one base off.

Each collaborating institution followed its own protocols to collect whole blood in K2EDTA tubes. For TCRbeta analysis, collaborators shipped samples as frozen whole blood, isolated PBMCs, or DNA extracted from either of those sample types. The CDR3 runs 16 residues from the cysteine to the phenylalanine. Only CDR3 DNA is held: 48 bases, read in frame from base 1. V is cut back by 1 base and J by 2 bases, with 5 bases in the junction unmatched. Based on the germline V gene, the CDR1 and CDR2 sequences are LGHNA and YNFKEQ. TCRbeta CDR3 regions were amplified from genomic DNA using the immunoSEQ Assay, a bias-controlled multiplex PCR. The study's own analysis went as follows. Nucleated cell counts per sample were estimated from amplification of reference gene primers within the assay. Sequence reads were collapsed and filtered to measure the absolute abundance of every unique TCRbeta CDR3 rearrangement. For each sample, productive Simpson clonality was calculated by taking the square root of Simpson's diversity index across productive rearrangements. TCRdb mirrors the immuneACCESS table, restricted to in-frame sequences. Some clones are absent from its copies; in checked studies, under half trace to an unresolved V gene, and the reason for the others is unknown. The V and J calls and clone size are taken from that table; D and trimming were inferred from the DNA. In all, the sample holds about 74,000 clones, and about 90% of those were seen once. The ten most abundant clones make up around 4.8% of the sample.

The chain links TRBV4-2 with TRBJ1-2, with 9 central nucleotides matching TRBD1. The receptor was derived from a woman older than 75 with acute or convalescent COVID-19. Material: peripheral blood. The DNA reads TGTGCCAGCAGCCAAGGGGACAGGGTAGGCAACTATGGCTACACCTTC. This encodes CASSQGDRVGNYGYTF.